The 28 T cell receptor beta chains given below trace back to one sample, sequenced in a study of shared clonotypes between healthy human individuals. The repertoire was sequenced with immunoSEQ multiplex PCR; TCRdb's copy has only in-frame clones and lacks some. The data contain 950,000 to 1,200,000 clones, around 77% of them singletons. The sequencing sample was made of memory CD4+ T cells from PBMCs. This sample's subset: CD45RA-negative fraction. These receptors all come from a man in his late teens or twenties in good health. Some clones in this sample may be carry-over from other donors' samples.

This chain connects TRBV5-1 to TRBJ2-3; a possible D gene is TRBD2 (6 bases). Looked up from germline, CDR1 is SGHRS and CDR2 is YFSETQ. This CDR3 spans 16 amino acids. Deletions cut 1 base from V and 0 bases from J, with 12 bases between. In DNA form, the CDR3 reads TGCGCCAGCAGCTTGCCGGGAGCGTCTAGCACAGATACGCAGTATTTT. Protein product: CASSLPGASSTDTQYF.

CDR3 loop: CASSSTGKAKTQYF. For the CDR3, the DNA is TGTGCCAGCAGCTCGACAGGGAAGGCAAAGACCCAGTACTTC. The V and J genes are TRBV14 and TRBJ2-5; TRBD1 matches at 7 bases. V shed 5 bases and J 6 bases; nucleotides not matched to a gene: 9. Germline lookup yields CDR1 SGHDN and CDR2 FVKESK. The CDR3 covers 14 residues.

The sample holds one count of this clone. The J gene is TRBJ1-2, the V gene TRBV6-5, with D tentatively TRBD1 (6 bases). There are 12 residues in the CDR3. Trimming removed 6 bases from V and 7 bases from J, with 12 bases in between. Germline assignment: CDR1 MNHEY and CDR2 SVGAGI. CDR3 coding DNA: TGTGCCAGCAGGGAAACAGGGTTTGGCTACACCTTC. Translated, it gives CASRETGFGYTF.

This clone was seen just once. As DNA, the CDR3 is TGCGCCAGCAGTGAGTCTCCCGATTCTTCATTGAACACTGAAGCTTTCTTT. Encoded protein: CASSESPDSSLNTEAFF. The chain has TRBV10-2 and TRBJ1-1; D remains unclear. Germline CDR1 reads WSHSY; CDR2 reads SAAADI. V was pared by 0 bases and J by 0 bases, with 14 bases between. The CDR3 has 17 residues.

V is TRBV29-1 and J is TRBJ2-2, with D maybe TRBD1 (6 bases). The CDR3 is 13 residues long. V lost 4 bases to trimming and J lost 4 bases, with 10 bases between them. CDR1 SQVTM and CDR2 ANQGSEA come from the germline V gene. The CDR3 sequence is CSVGDTLTGELFF. The CDR3 DNA sequence: TGCAGCGTTGGGGACACCCTCACCGGGGAGCTGTTTTTT.

J is TRBJ1-2 and V is TRBV7-3; D is perhaps TRBD1 (5 bases). The germline CDR1 and CDR2 sequences are SGHTA and FQGTGA. V lost 5 bases and J 3 bases, leaving 16 bases between the germline ends. CDR3 length: 15 amino acids. CDR3 DNA: TGTGCCAGCAGCCCTTTGGGCAGGGTTGACTATGGCTACACCTTC. It yields the protein CASSPLGRVDYGYTF. Complete variable domain (other parts from reference TRBV7-3 and TRBJ1-2): GAGVSQTPSNKVTEKGKYVELRCDPISGHTALYWYRQSLGQGPEFLIYFQGTGAADDSGLPNDRFFAVRPEGSVSTLKIQRTERGDSAVYLCASSPLGRVDYGYTFGSGTRLTVV.

As for this clone: At the DNA level, this CDR3 is encoded by other sequences in the same sample as well. The rearrangement links TRBV27 to TRBJ2-1, with 11 bases lining up with TRBD2. Looked up from germline, CDR1 is MNHEY and CDR2 is SMNVEV (reference sequence). V lost 3 bases to trimming and J lost 5 bases; unmatched junction nucleotides: 3. This CDR3 spans 15 amino acids. This chain's CDR3 is CASSLGLAVNNEQFF. The CDR3 bases are TGTGCCAGCAGTTTGGGACTAGCGGTAAACAATGAGCAGTTCTTC.

About this clone: It may be a read error: a sequence one base away is much more abundant. The chain couples TRBV7-7 to TRBJ1-1; D is perhaps TRBD1 (5 bases). The CDR3 has 16 residues. Germline-derived CDR1 and CDR2 are SSHAT and FNYEAQ (reference sequence). CDR3 DNA sequence: TGTGCTAGCAGCGTAAAATGGGGGGGTTCGGGCACTGAAGCTTTCTTT. Translation gives CASSVKWGGSGTEAFF.

This sequence joins TRBV11-2 and TRBJ1-2, with D uncertain. V lost 6 bases to trimming and J lost 5 bases, with 16 bases between them. The V gene's germline CDR1 is SGHAT and CDR2 FQNNGV. The CDR3 has 14 amino acids. In DNA, the CDR3 is TGTGCCAGCAGTATGGAGTACAATAGTTATGGCTACACCTTC. Protein product: CASSMEYNSYGYTF.

The chain employs TRBV5-6 and TRBJ2-5, with 11 bases fitting TRBD2. The CDR3 sequence is 16 residues long. The V gene's germline CDR1 is SGHDT and CDR2 YYEEEE. The trim removed 1 base at V and 7 bases at J, leaving 9 bases unmatched. CDR3 protein: CASSLFLAGGPGTQYF. The CDR3 bases are TGTGCCAGCAGCTTGTTCCTAGCGGGAGGCCCGGGGACCCAGTACTTC.

The sample holds many counts of this clone. The chain employs TRBV7-2 and TRBJ1-3; D is uncertain. Per germline, CDR1 SGHTA and CDR2 FQGNSA. Trimming removed 1 base from V and 7 bases from J, with 11 bases in between. CDR3 length equals 14 residues. Written as DNA, the CDR3 is TGTGCCAGCAGCTTAGTCGGTGGGTGGAACACCATATATTTT. Amino acid sequence: CASSLVGGWNTIYF. Based on the CDR3 plus reference TRBV7-2 and TRBJ1-3, the full variable domain is GAGVSQSPSNKVTEKGKDVELRCDPISGHTALYWYRQSLGQGLEFLIYFQGNSAPDKSGLPSDRFSAERTGGSVSTLTIQRTQQEDSAVYLCASSLVGGWNTIYFGEGSWLTVV.

V and J are TRBV9 and TRBJ2-1, with D unresolved. The CDR3 consists of 13 residues. The V end was cut by 0 bases, the J end by 4 bases, with 5 bases between. Per germline, CDR1 SGDLS and CDR2 YYNGEE. The DNA of the CDR3 is TGTGCCAGCAGCGTAGGGAATTACAATGAGCAGTTCTTC. Protein sequence: CASSVGNYNEQFF. Drawing the rest from reference TRBV9 and TRBJ2-1, the complete variable domain is DSGVTQTPKHLITATGQRVTLRCSPRSGDLSVYWYQQSLDQGLQFLIQYYNGEERAKGNILERFSAQQFPDLHSELNLSSLELGDSALYFCASSVGNYNEQFFGPGTRLTVL.

This chain uses TRBV15 with TRBJ2-7; 10 bases match TRBD2. CDR1 is LNHNV and CDR2 is YYDKDF in the germline V gene (reference sequence). CDR3 length: 16 amino acids. Trimming cost V 0 bases and J 4 bases; bases outside gene matches: 6. This CDR3 reads CATSRDLAGGLYEQYF. The CDR3 coding sequence is TGTGCCACCAGCAGAGATTTAGCGGGAGGACTTTACGAGCAGTACTTC.

J is TRBJ2-1 and V is TRBV4-2; 10 nucleotides line up with TRBD2. Germline values: CDR1 LGHNA, CDR2 YNFKEQ. The CDR3 sequence is 17 residues long. V trimming: 1 base; J trimming: 1 base; junction bases outside the gene matches: 4. In nucleotides, the CDR3 is TGTGCCAGCAGCCAAGTGTCAGCGGGAGGGTCCTACAATGAGCAGTTCTTC. Protein product: CASSQVSAGGSYNEQFF.

This clone has only one observation. The J gene is TRBJ1-1, the V gene TRBV18; the D is unclear. CDR3 length: 14 amino acids. Germline-derived CDR1 and CDR2 are KGHSH and LQKENI. Trimming removed 5 bases at V and 2 bases at J, with 12 bases between. CDR3 region: CASSSTATNTEAFF. In DNA form, the CDR3 reads TGTGCCAGCTCATCGACTGCAACTAACACTGAAGCTTTCTTT.

As concerns this clone: A far bigger clonotype differs at one base, so this is likely a read error. The same CDR3 can be traced to other DNA sequences in this sample. The chain has TRBV29-1 and TRBJ1-1; D is unclear. This CDR3 spans 14 amino acids. Germline V gene data show CDR1 as SQVTM and CDR2 as ANQGSEA. CDR3 in amino acids: CSVVLTRGGIEAFF. DNA of the CDR3: TGCAGCGTTGTCCTAACCCGGGGTGGGATTGAAGCTTTTTTT. Filled out from reference TRBV29-1 and TRBJ1-1, the complete variable domain reads SAVISQKPSRDICQRGTSLTIQCQVDSQVTMMFWYRQQPGQSLTLIATANQGSEATYESGFVIDKFPISRPNLTFSTLTVSNMSPEDSSIYLCSVVLTRGGIEAFFGQGTRLTVV.

A note on this clone: Other DNA sequences in the same sample also yield this CDR3. The J gene is TRBJ2-3, the V gene TRBV7-2; D may correspond to TRBD1 or TRBD2 (5 bases each). CDR1 SGHTA and CDR2 FQGNSA come from the germline V gene. The germline V and J ends were trimmed by 1 base and 2 bases, with 10 bases remaining between them. The CDR3 consists of 15 residues. This CDR3 reads CASSLVGTSTDTQYF. Written as DNA, the CDR3 is TGTGCCAGCAGCTTAGTAGGGACGTCCACAGATACGCAGTATTTT.

The chain joins TRBV9 to TRBJ2-3; perhaps D is TRBD1 or TRBD2 (5 bases each). Deletions cut 0 bases from V and 2 bases from J, with 13 bases between. The CDR3 totals 16 residues. CDR1 is SGDLS, CDR2 YYNGEE, per germline. CDR3 amino acids: CASSVGIGTYTDTQYF. The CDR3 nucleotides read TGTGCCAGCAGCGTAGGTATCGGGACCTACACAGATACGCAGTATTTT.

V is TRBV7-2 and J is TRBJ1-2, with a weak D call TRBD1 (5 bases). The V gene's germline CDR1 is SGHTA and CDR2 FQGNSA. This CDR3 has 17 residues. V was pared by 2 bases and J by 1 base, with 17 bases between. CDR3 region: CASSLFPGTSNNYGYTF. The CDR3 DNA reads as TGTGCCAGCAGCTTATTCCCGGGGACCTCTAATAACTATGGCTACACCTTC. Together with reference TRBV7-2 and TRBJ1-2, the CDR3 gives the full variable domain: GAGVSQSPSNKVTEKGKDVELRCDPISGHTALYWYRQSLGQGLEFLIYFQGNSAPDKSGLPSDRFSAERTGGSVSTLTIQRTQQEDSAVYLCASSLFPGTSNNYGYTFGSGTRLTVV.

The count of this clone is one. This chain joins TRBV5-4 and TRBJ2-2, with 8 nucleotides matching TRBD2. The CDR3 has 16 residues. Germline V CDR1 and CDR2: SGHNT, YYREEE (reference sequence). V shed 3 bases and J 6 bases; nucleotides not matched to a gene: 10. The DNA for the CDR3 is TGTGCCAGCAGCTGGGTCCCGGGAGGGATTGCCGGGGAGCTGTTTTTT. It specifies CASSWVPGGIAGELFF.

The rearrangement uses TRBV19 and TRBJ1-1, with 10 bases aligning to TRBD1. Germline CDR1 is LNHDA and CDR2 is SQIVND (reference sequence). The V gene end was trimmed by 8 bases and the J gene end by 10 bases; junction bases not matched to a gene: 7. The CDR3 consists of 12 residues. CDR3 sequence: CASLSWDRGAFF. The CDR3 nucleotides are TGTGCCAGTCTTAGTTGGGACAGGGGAGCTTTCTTT.

This chain joins TRBV7-2 and TRBJ1-1; D gene ambiguous. Germline V lookup: CDR1 SGHTA, CDR2 FQGNSA. CDR3 length: 14 amino acids. The germline V and J ends were trimmed by 4 bases and 3 bases, with 12 bases remaining between them. The CDR3 protein is CASSSHRAYTEAFF. CDR3 DNA sequence: TGTGCCAGCAGCTCCCACCGGGCGTACACTGAAGCTTTCTTT.

The CDR3 sequence: CASSLPLAGEQYF. The CDR3 nucleotides read TGTGCCAGCAGTTTACCTCTTGCAGGGGAGCAGTACTTC. The chain couples TRBV28 to TRBJ2-7; tentatively, D is TRBD1 (5 bases). Trimming removed 2 bases from V and 7 bases from J, with 12 bases in between. The CDR3 length is 13 residues. Germline V gives CDR1 MDHEN, CDR2 SYDVKM.

The rearrangement joins TRBV9 to TRBJ2-3, with 10 positions matching TRBD1. CDR1 and CDR2 from the germline V gene are SGDLS and YYNGEE. The CDR3 loop spans 15 amino acids. Trimming removed 0 bases from V and 4 bases from J; junction bases left unmatched: 2. The CDR3 DNA is TGTGCCAGCAGCGTAGGCGGACAGGGGGCAGATACGCAGTATTTT. It translates to CASSVGGQGADTQYF.

This chain joins TRBV6-5 and TRBJ1-1; D unclear. Trimming cost V 5 bases and J 0 bases, with 7 bases left between them. The germline gives CDR1 MNHEY, CDR2 SVGAGI. The CDR3 totals 13 residues. CDR3 residues: CASSRLMNTEAFF. For the CDR3, the DNA is TGTGCCAGCAGTAGACTGATGAACACTGAAGCTTTCTTT.

V is TRBV7-3 and J is TRBJ2-5; D possibly corresponds to TRBD1 (5 bases). V lost 3 bases and J lost 5, with 13 bases in between. Germline CDR1 SGHTA, CDR2 FQGTGA. The CDR3 is 14 residues long. DNA for the CDR3: TGTGCCAGCAGCTTGGGTCCAGGGTCCGAGACCCAGTACTTC. Translation gives CASSLGPGSETQYF.

DNA of the CDR3: TGTGCCAGCCAAATAGGAGTTAACACCGGGGAGCTGTTTTTT. Residues: CASQIGVNTGELFF. The chain carries TRBV18 and TRBJ2-2; no reliable D call. Trimming stripped 8 bases from V and 2 bases from J, with 12 bases between. The CDR3 sequence is 14 residues long. Germline V gives CDR1 KGHSH, CDR2 LQKENI.

This rearrangement joins TRBV9 to TRBJ1-3; TRBD1 agrees at 12 bases. With V trimmed by 6 bases and J by 4 bases, 17 bases remained unmatched. Germline V lookup: CDR1 SGDLS, CDR2 YYNGEE. This CDR3 is 19 amino acids long. CDR3 sequence (DNA): TGTGCCAGCAAAACCAGTCAACCCTGGGACAGGGGGCCCGGAAACACCATATATTTT. Translated, it gives CASKTSQPWDRGPGNTIYF.